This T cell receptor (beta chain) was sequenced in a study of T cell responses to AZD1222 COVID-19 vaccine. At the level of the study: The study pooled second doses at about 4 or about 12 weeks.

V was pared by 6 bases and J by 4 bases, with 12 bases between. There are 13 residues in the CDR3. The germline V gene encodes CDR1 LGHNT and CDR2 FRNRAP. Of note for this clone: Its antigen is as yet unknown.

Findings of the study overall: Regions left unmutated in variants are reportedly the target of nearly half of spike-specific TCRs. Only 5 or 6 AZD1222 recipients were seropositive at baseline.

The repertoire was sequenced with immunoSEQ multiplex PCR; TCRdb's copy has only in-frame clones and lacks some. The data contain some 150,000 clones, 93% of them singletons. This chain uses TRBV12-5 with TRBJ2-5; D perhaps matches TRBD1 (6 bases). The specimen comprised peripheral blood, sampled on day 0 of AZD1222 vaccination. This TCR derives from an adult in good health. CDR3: CASGNRVGETQYF. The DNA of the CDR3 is TGTGCTAGTGGGAACAGGGTAGGAGAGACCCAGTACTTC.